The 4 T cell receptor beta chains listed next were all sequenced from one sample in a study of blood T cell repertoires in COVID-19. The data were produced by immunoSEQ multiplex PCR, yet TCRdb's version contains in-frame clones alone and is incomplete. This sample has under 350,000 clones; over 65% occur once, and the top ten carry 3.5% to 5.5%. Sample: peripheral blood. The source is a man aged 55 to 69 who had recovered from COVID-19.

This chain links TRBV29-1 with TRBJ2-1; TRBD1 matches at 9 bases. This CDR3 is built from 15 residues. The V and J ends lost 6 bases and 2 bases, in that order; junction bases with no gene match: 8. CDR1 and CDR2 from the germline V gene are SQVTM and ANQGSEA. The CDR3 loop is CSVADRGGTYNEQFF. For the CDR3, the DNA is TGCAGCGTAGCCGACAGGGGGGGAACCTACAATGAGCAGTTCTTC.

V and J are TRBV5-6 and TRBJ1-4, with a weak D call TRBD1 (6 bases). This CDR3 contains 15 residues. Looked up from germline, CDR1 is SGHDT and CDR2 is YYEEEE. Between the trimmed V and J ends, which lost 4 bases and 5 bases, there was a span of 15 bases. Here the CDR3 DNA reads TGTGCCAGCAGCGGACTGACAGGAGGAAATGAAAAACTGTTTTTT. Its protein is CASSGLTGGNEKLFF. Complete variable domain (other parts from reference TRBV5-6 and TRBJ1-4): DAGVTQSPTHLIKTRGQQVTLRCSPKSGHDTVSWYQQALGQGPQFIFQYYEEEERQRGNFPDRFSGHQFPNYSSELNVNALLLGDSALYLCASSGLTGGNEKLFFGSGTQLSVL.

V and J are TRBV18 and TRBJ1-4; D may be TRBD1 (6 bases). Per the germline V gene, CDR1 is KGHSH and CDR2 is LQKENI. Trimming stripped 5 bases from V and 5 bases from J, with 21 bases between. CDR3 size: 17 residues. CDR3 amino acids: CASSFHRAQGGNEKLFF. The CDR3 DNA is TGTGCCAGCTCATTTCACAGGGCTCAGGGCGGGAATGAAAAACTGTTTTTT.

The rearrangement joins TRBV4-1 to TRBJ2-3, with 7 bases matching TRBD2. The junction had 6 bases not matched to a gene; V was cut back by 0 bases and J by 6 bases. Germline CDR1 and CDR2: MGHRA and YSYEKL. The CDR3 is 15 residues long. In DNA form, the CDR3 reads TGCGCCAGCAGCCAAGATAAGCGGGGAGGGGATACGCAGTATTTT. It encodes CASSQDKRGGDTQYF.